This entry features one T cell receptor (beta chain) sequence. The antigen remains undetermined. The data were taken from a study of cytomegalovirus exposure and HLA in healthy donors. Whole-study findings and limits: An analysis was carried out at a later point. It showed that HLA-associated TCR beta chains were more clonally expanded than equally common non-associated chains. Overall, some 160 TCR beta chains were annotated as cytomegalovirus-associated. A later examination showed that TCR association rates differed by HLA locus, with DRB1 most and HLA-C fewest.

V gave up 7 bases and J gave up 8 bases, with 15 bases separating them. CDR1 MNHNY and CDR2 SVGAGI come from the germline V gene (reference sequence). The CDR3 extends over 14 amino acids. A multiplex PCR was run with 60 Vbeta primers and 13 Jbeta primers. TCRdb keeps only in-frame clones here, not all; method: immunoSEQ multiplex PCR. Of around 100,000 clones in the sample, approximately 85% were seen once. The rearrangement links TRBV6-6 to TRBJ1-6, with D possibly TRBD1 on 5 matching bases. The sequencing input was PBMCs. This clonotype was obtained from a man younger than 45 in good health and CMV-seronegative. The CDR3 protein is CASTLGGIDSPLHF. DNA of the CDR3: TGTGCCAGCACCTTGGGGGGGATTGATTCACCCCTCCACTTT.